The clone carrying this TCR beta chain was picked up a small number of times. The sample originates from a study of identical twins. V gave up 5 bases and J gave up 2 bases, with 14 bases separating them. This CDR3 is 15 amino acids long. Germline CDR1 reads MDHEN; CDR2 reads SYDVKM. TCRdb reanalysed the 5' RACE reads using MiXCR and keeps one entry per CDR3 protein. Among about 240,000 distinct CDR3 sequences listed, about an eighth were seen once. The sample also formed part of further work on yellow fever vaccine responses in identical twins.

The receptor was isolated from a woman aged 18-29 years in good health. The chain is built from TRBV28 and TRBJ2-3, with D possibly being TRBD1 (6 bases). The sequencing sample was made of memory (CD45RO+) T cells sorted from blood. CDR3 residues: CASSPSGQNTDTQYF. The CDR3 DNA reads as TGTGCCAGCAGTCCGAGTGGACAGAACACAGATACGCAGTATTTT.